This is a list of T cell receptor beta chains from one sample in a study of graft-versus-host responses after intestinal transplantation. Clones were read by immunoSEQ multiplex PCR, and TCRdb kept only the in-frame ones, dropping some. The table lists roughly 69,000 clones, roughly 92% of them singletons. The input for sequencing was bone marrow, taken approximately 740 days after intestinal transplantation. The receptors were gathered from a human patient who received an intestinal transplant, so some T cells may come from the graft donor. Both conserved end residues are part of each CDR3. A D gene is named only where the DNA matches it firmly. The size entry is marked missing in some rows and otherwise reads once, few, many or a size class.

CDR3: CASGPGGGGLVRGDLAKNIQYF; DNA: TGTGCTAGTGGTCCAGGGGGTGGGGGACTAGTGAGAGGGGATCTAGCCAAAAACATTCAGTACTTC; D: -; J: TRBJ2-4; V: TRBV12-5; size: -
CDR3: CASKGSENSPLHF; DNA: TGTGCCAGCAAAGGGTCAGAAAATTCACCCCTCCACTTT; D: -; J: TRBJ1-6; V: TRBV6-1; size: -
CDR3: CASSGRAGTTQETQYF; DNA: TGTGCCAGCAGCGGAAGAGCCGGGACTACACAAGAGACCCAGTACTTC; D: TRBD2; J: TRBJ2-5; V: TRBV11-2; size: -
CDR3: CASSPTYRSQTTGELFF; DNA: TGTGCCAGCAGCCCAACCTACAGGAGCCAAACTACCGGGGAGCTGTTTTTT; D: -; J: TRBJ2-2; V: TRBV5-6; size: -
CDR3: CSFTSGTGGEQYF; DNA: TGCAGCTTTACTTCAGGGACAGGGGGCGAGCAGTACTTC; D: TRBD1; J: TRBJ2-7; V: TRBV29-1; size: -
CDR3: CSVAGETQYF; DNA: TGCAGCGTTGCGGGAGAGACCCAGTACTTC; D: -; J: TRBJ2-5; V: TRBV29-1; size: few
CDR3: CASNLLILGEQYF; DNA: TGTGCCAGCAACCTTTTGATCTTGGGCGAGCAGTACTTC; D: -; J: TRBJ2-7; V: TRBV11-2; size: once
CDR3: CASSLSTVPSTDTQYF; DNA: TGCGCCAGCAGCCTTTCGACAGTGCCTAGCACAGATACGCAGTATTTT; D: -; J: TRBJ2-3; V: TRBV4-1; size: -
CDR3: CASSPRSNQPQHF; DNA: TGTGCCAGCAGCCCCCGTTCCAATCAGCCCCAGCATTTT; D: -; J: TRBJ1-5; V: TRBV6-5; size: few
CDR3: CASTDSSYGYTF; DNA: TGTGCCAGCACTGACAGCAGCTATGGCTACACCTTC; D: -; J: TRBJ1-2; V: TRBV6-5; size: -
CDR3: CASSRNTGDSYGYTF; DNA: TGTGCCAGTAGTAGAAACACAGGGGACTCCTATGGCTACACCTTC; D: TRBD1; J: TRBJ1-2; V: TRBV19; size: few
CDR3: CASTSGYEQYF; DNA: TGTGCCAGCACTAGCGGCTACGAGCAGTACTTC; D: TRBD2; J: TRBJ2-7; V: TRBV6-1; size: -
CDR3: CASSSGGGFNNEQFF; DNA: TGTGCCAGCAGTTCCGGGGGCGGTTTTAACAATGAGCAGTTCTTC; D: -; J: TRBJ2-1; V: TRBV28; size: -
CDR3: CASSEKGLNTEAFF; DNA: TGTGCCAGCAGTGAAAAGGGTCTGAACACTGAAGCTTTCTTT; D: -; J: TRBJ1-1; V: TRBV25-1; size: -
CDR3: CASSLYTLAGIYNEQFF; DNA: TGTGCCAGCAGCCTCTACACCCTAGCGGGGATCTACAATGAGCAGTTCTTC; D: TRBD2; J: TRBJ2-1; V: TRBV9; size: -
CDR3: CASSPPGTAKNYEQYF; DNA: TGTGCCAGCAGCCCTCCAGGGACAGCTAAAAACTACGAGCAGTACTTC; D: TRBD1; J: TRBJ2-7; V: TRBV14; size: -
CDR3: CASSLGGKQPQHF; DNA: TGTGCCAGCAGCTTGGGGGGGAAGCAGCCCCAGCATTTT; D: -; J: TRBJ1-5; V: TRBV5-6; size: -